What follows describes a single T cell receptor (beta chain). Those enrolled, adults aged roughly 18 to 89 years, came from some 23 US areas. This entry belongs to a study of blood T cell repertoires in COVID-19. Whole-study context: Some COVID-19 samples were acute and others convalescent; all came from the United States, Italy and Spain.

Per the original methods: Estimation of nucleated cell counts was performed using reference gene primer amplification. TCRdb keeps only in-frame clones here, not all; method: immunoSEQ multiplex PCR. V, J and clone size reflect that table, while D and trimming were determined from the DNA. This table has around 240,000 clones, about 90% appearing once. Germline values: CDR1 SGHRS, CDR2 YFSETQ. V dropped 0 bases and J dropped 3 bases, with 12 bases sitting between them. This CDR3 is 15 amino acids long. Sequenced input: PBMCs or T cells enriched from blood (not recorded which). The receptor's source is a human donor in a cohort exposed to, infected with or recovered from COVID-19 (not recorded which). The donor label of this sample is uncertain. The rearrangement links TRBV5-1 to TRBJ2-5, with TRBD1 as a possible D gene (5 bases). The CDR3 DNA reads as TGCGCCAGCAGCTTGGAAGTTACAGGTGAAGAGACCCAGTACTTC. It encodes CASSLEVTGEETQYF.